Sequencing of this T cell receptor (beta chain) was carried out in a study of T cells in Graves' hyperthyroidism and ophthalmopathy. Study details: Peripheral blood was drawn at first diagnosis, prior to all treatment.

In patients aged 18 to 65, hyperthyroidism was newly diagnosed, with duration under 2 months. Investigators excluded patients with uncontrolled infection, other autoimmune disease, pregnancy or lactation. Regions amplified from RNA transcripts were the TCR beta CDR3 regions. Initially, a first-round RT-PCR of the TCR CDR3 employed the HTBI primer set. A single record per CDR3 protein comes from TCRdb applying MiXCR to the multiplex PCR reads. The profile shows fewer than 800,000 distinct CDR3 sequences, about a sixth of them singletons. This clonotype was picked up many times. Germline V lookup: CDR1 MNHEY, CDR2 SMNVEV (reference sequence). J gave up 7 bases and V 5 bases, and 6 bases lay outside the gene matches. The CDR3 sequence is 14 residues long.

The chain has TRBV27 and TRBJ2-1, with 9 bases aligning to TRBD2. Sequenced material: blood. The clonotype originates from a man younger than 35 with Graves' hyperthyroidism. The CDR3 loop is CASSPLTSGNEQFF. CDR3 in DNA: TGTGCCAGCAGTCCCCTGACTAGCGGAAATGAGCAGTTCTTC.